Sequencing of this T cell receptor beta chain was carried out in a study of blood T cell repertoires in COVID-19. In the study overall: PBMCs, B-cell-depleted T cells, or T cells were the source of the cDNA or gDNA that made up the material.

The CDR3 sequence is 12 residues long. The V gene lost 7 bases and the J gene lost 6 bases, with 11 bases spanning the gap. CDR1 and CDR2 (germline): KGHDR, SFDVKD. Sequencing used immunoSEQ multiplex PCR; TCRdb keeps in-frame clones, though not all of them. The sample has under 350,000 clones; 85% are singletons. Sequencing was carried out using peripheral blood. This receptor was taken from a human donor in a cohort sampled during active COVID-19. This chain links TRBV24-1 with TRBJ1-1; D may be TRBD1 (6 bases). The CDR3 region has the DNA TGTGCCACCAGCACAGGGACCTCTGAAGCTTTCTTT. This translates into CATSTGTSEAFF.